The TCR beta chain described here comes from a study of T cell responses to AZD1222 COVID-19 vaccine. Method: immunoSEQ multiplex PCR; TCRdb's copy keeps in-frame clones and lacks some. Here the sample spans fewer than 200,000 clones, around nine tenths being singletons. Germline assignment: CDR1 LNHNV and CDR2 YYDKDF (reference sequence). Trimming removed 4 bases from V and 6 bases from J, with 14 bases in between. This CDR3 has 14 residues. A remark on this clone: Its cognate antigen is unknown.

Study-wide results and caveats: Just 5 to 7 people given AZD1222 tested seropositive at baseline. Clonal diversity was possibly underestimated, and the donors were mostly white British, with more females. Repertoires were sampled only after the peak T cell response.

This TCR was recovered from an adult in good health. The source material was peripheral blood, sampled on day 0 of AZD1222 vaccination. This chain joins TRBV15 and TRBJ2-3, with D possibly being TRBD1 (6 bases). This chain's CDR3 is CATSNPHRADTQYF. As DNA, the CDR3 is TGTGCCACCAGCAACCCCCACAGGGCTGATACGCAGTATTTT. The variable domain in full, completed from reference TRBV15 and TRBJ2-3, reads DAMVIQNPRYQVTQFGKPVTLSCSQTLNHNVMYWYQQKSSQAPKLLFHYYDKDFNNEADTPDNFQSRRPNTSFCFLDIRSPGLGDTAMYLCATSNPHRADTQYFGPGTRLTVL.